This record concerns one T cell receptor beta chain sequence. Antigen: not known. CD45RO-negative cells were positively selected for CCR7, leaving out terminally differentiated effector memory CD45RA+ cells. The sample is drawn from a study of shared clonotypes between healthy human individuals. Study results and limitations: At large depth, rarefaction still showed sorted-subset sequencing to be incomplete.

The run depth of the assay was deep. Under the authors' procedure: Filtering was not the same, since immunoSEQ gave junction-only sequences without quality scores. Assay: immunoSEQ multiplex PCR; the TCRdb copy retains only in-frame clones and omits some. V, J and clone size were drawn from that table, and D and trimming were deduced from the DNA. The table lists about 2,100,000 clones, about 92% of them singletons. CDR3 size: 14 residues. CDR1 is MNHEY, CDR2 SVGAGI, per germline. V shed 6 bases and J 4 bases; nucleotides not matched to a gene: 5. This rearrangement joins TRBV6-5 to TRBJ1-3, with TRBD1 matching 8 bases. The TCR sequence derives from a man aged 18 to 29 in good health. Some clones in this sample may be carry-over from other donors' samples. Sequencing was done on a sample of naive CD8+ T cells from PBMCs. The CDR3 DNA is TGTGCCAGCAGCCCCGGACAGGGCGGAAACACCATATATTTT. Translating it yields CASSPGQGGNTIYF.